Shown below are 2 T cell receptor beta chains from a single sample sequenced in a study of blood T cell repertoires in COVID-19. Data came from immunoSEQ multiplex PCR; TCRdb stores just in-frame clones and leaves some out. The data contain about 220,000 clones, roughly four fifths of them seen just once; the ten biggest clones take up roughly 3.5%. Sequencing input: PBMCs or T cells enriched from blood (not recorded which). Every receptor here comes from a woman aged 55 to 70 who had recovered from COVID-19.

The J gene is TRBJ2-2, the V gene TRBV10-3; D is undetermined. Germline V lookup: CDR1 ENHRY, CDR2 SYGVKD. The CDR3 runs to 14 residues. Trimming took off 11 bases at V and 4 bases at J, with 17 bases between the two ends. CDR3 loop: CASTGSAGTGELFF. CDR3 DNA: TGTGCCTCAACCGGGTCGGCCGGCACCGGGGAGCTGTTTTTT.

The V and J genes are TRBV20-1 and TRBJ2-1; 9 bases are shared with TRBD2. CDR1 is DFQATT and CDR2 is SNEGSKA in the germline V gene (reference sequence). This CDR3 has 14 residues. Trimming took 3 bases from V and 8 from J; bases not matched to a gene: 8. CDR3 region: CSASVAGVWDEQFF. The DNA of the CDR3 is TGCAGTGCTAGTGTAGCGGGAGTTTGGGATGAGCAGTTCTTC.